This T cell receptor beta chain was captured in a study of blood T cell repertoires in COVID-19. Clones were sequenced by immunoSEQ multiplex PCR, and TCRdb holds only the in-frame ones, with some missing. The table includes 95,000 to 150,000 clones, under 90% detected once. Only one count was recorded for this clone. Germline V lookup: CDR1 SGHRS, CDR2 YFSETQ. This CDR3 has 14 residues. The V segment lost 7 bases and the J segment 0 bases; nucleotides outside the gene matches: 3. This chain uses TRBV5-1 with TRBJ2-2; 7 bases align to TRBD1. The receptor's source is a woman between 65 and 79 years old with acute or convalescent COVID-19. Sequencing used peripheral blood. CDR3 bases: TGCGCCAGCGGGGGACAGCCGAACACCGGGGAGCTGTTTTTT. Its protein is CASGGQPNTGELFF.